This T cell receptor beta chain originates from a study of T cells in Graves' hyperthyroidism and ophthalmopathy. Study-level points and caveats: Within blood appeared most thyroid clonotypes that had expanded above 0.001.

Reasons for excluding patients were uncontrolled infection, other autoimmune disease, pregnancy or lactation. Fresh 10 ml peripheral blood yielded PBMCs. Authors of the study amplified TCR beta CDR3 regions from RNA transcripts. First-round RT-PCR of the TCR CDR3 relied on the HTBI primer set. TCRdb passed the multiplex PCR reads through MiXCR, listing each CDR3 protein once. This table has about 270,000 distinct CDR3 sequences, roughly 22% appearing once. Trimming removed 1 base at V and 4 bases at J, with 8 bases between. This CDR3 has 14 residues. This clonotype was found many times. What it binds is not known.

The chain carries TRBV12-3 or TRBV12-4 and TRBJ2-1; D is ambiguous. This TCR was recovered from a man in his thirties or forties with Graves' ophthalmopathy. What was sequenced was blood. The CDR3 loop reads CASSLVRVYNEQFF. The CDR3 DNA is TGTGCCAGCAGTTTAGTTAGAGTGTACAATGAGCAGTTCTTC.